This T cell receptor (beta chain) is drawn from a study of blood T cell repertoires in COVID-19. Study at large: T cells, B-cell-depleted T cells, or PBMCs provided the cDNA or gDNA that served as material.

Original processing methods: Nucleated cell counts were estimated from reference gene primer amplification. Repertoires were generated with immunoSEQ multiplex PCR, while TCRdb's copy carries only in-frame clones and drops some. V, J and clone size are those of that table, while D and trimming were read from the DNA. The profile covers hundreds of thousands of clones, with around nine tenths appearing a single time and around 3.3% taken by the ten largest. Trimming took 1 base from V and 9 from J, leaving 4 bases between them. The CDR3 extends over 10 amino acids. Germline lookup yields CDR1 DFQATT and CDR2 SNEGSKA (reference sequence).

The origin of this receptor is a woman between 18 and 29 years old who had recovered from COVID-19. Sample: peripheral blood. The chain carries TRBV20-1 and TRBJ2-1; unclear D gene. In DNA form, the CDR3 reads TGCAGTGCTAGAGTCGGTGAGCAGTTCTTC. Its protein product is CSARVGEQFF.